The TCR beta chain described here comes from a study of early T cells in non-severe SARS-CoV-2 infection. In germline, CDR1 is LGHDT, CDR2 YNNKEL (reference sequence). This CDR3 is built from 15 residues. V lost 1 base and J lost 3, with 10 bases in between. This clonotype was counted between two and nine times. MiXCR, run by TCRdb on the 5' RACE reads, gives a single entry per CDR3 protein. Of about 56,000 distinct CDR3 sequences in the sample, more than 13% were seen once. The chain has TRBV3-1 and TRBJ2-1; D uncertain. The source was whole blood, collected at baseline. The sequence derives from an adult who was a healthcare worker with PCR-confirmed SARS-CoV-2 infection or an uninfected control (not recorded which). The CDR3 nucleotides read TGTGCCAGCAGCCAAGGAGTCCAGGACTACAATGAGCAGTTCTTC. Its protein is CASSQGVQDYNEQFF.